This TCR beta chain was identified during a study of blood T cell repertoires in COVID-19. For the study at large: Acute and convalescent COVID-19 samples came from the United States, Italy and Spain. PBMCs, B-cell-depleted T cells, or T cells were the source of the cDNA or gDNA that made up the material.

Per the study methods: Scientists estimated how many nucleated cells there were by amplifying reference gene primers. The repertoire was sequenced with immunoSEQ multiplex PCR; TCRdb's copy has only in-frame clones and lacks some. That table gives V, J and clone size, and the DNA gave D and trimming. The sample includes about 200,000 clones, around four fifths of them seen just once. The J segment lost 6 bases and the V segment lost 2 bases, leaving 9 bases of the junction unmatched. Per the germline V gene, CDR1 is ENHRY and CDR2 is SYGVKD. This CDR3 contains 16 residues. The receptor was isolated from a man in his 60s with COVID-19, enrolled during active disease. The source material was peripheral blood. The chain carries TRBV10-3 and TRBJ2-1; TRBD2 matches at 8 bases. CDR3 protein: CAISEDPGLGGNEQFF. The CDR3 coding sequence is TGTGCCATCAGTGAGGACCCGGGACTAGGGGGCAATGAGCAGTTCTTC.